These 14 T cell receptor beta chains were sequenced from one sample in a study of shared clonotypes between healthy human individuals. Repertoires were generated with immunoSEQ multiplex PCR, while TCRdb's copy carries only in-frame clones and drops some. The sample includes some 2.1 million clones, 85% to 95% of them seen just once. The naive CD8 subset, CD45RO-negative cells positively selected for CCR7, excluded terminally differentiated effector memory CD45RA+ cells. The sequencing input was naive CD8+ T cells from PBMCs. The origin of the receptors is a man between 18 and 29 years old in good health. Some clones in this sample may be carry-over from other donors' samples.

CDR3 nucleotides: TGTGCCCGCTCCCCCCGGGACAGGGTTGGCTACACCTTC. Translation gives CARSPRDRVGYTF. The chain links TRBV30 to TRBJ1-2; 9 nucleotides match TRBD1. The germline V gene has CDR1 GTSNPN and CDR2 SVGIG (reference sequence). J gave up 7 bases and V 8 bases, and 11 bases lay outside the gene matches. The CDR3 is made up of 13 amino acids.

The chain uses TRBV27 and TRBJ2-3, with 13 bases lining up with TRBD2. This CDR3 region has 16 residues. Trimming cost V 5 bases and J 4 bases; bases outside gene matches: 6. Germline CDR1 MNHEY, CDR2 SMNVEV (reference sequence). For the CDR3, the DNA is TGTGCCAGCAGTCGTAAACTAGCGGGAGGGCCAGATACGCAGTATTTT. This encodes CASSRKLAGGPDTQYF.

The chain couples TRBV7-9 to TRBJ2-5, with D tentatively TRBD1 (5 bases). V was cut by 5 bases and J by 5 bases, with 15 bases left in between. CDR1 is SEHNR and CDR2 is FQNEAQ in the germline V gene (reference sequence). CDR3 size: 14 residues. The CDR3 spells CASSRTPYGETQYF. CDR3 sequence (DNA): TGTGCCAGCAGCCGGACACCCTATGGGGAGACCCAGTACTTC.

The chain is built from TRBV7-3 and TRBJ1-4, with 11 bases that match TRBD1. There are 14 residues in the CDR3. J lost 8 bases, V lost 3 bases, and 2 bases had no gene match. In germline, CDR1 is SGHTA, CDR2 FQGTGA. The CDR3 sequence: CASSLGQGGEKLFF. Written as DNA, the CDR3 is TGTGCCAGCAGCTTGGGACAGGGGGGAGAAAAACTGTTTTTT.

V and J are TRBV2 and TRBJ2-7; D call uncertain. Germline V lookup: CDR1 SNHLY, CDR2 FYNNEI. Trimming removed 7 bases at V and 3 bases at J, with 7 bases between. The CDR3 length is 11 residues. The DNA of the CDR3 is TGTGCCAGCATGAATAGCTACGAGCAGTACTTC. It yields the protein CASMNSYEQYF.

This clone has only one observation. The rearrangement uses TRBV6-1 and TRBJ2-1; 8 bases are a match to TRBD2. Trimming removed 3 bases from V and 8 bases from J; junction bases left unmatched: 9. Germline CDR1 reads MNHNS; CDR2 reads SASEGT. This CDR3 spans 15 amino acids. In nucleotides, the CDR3 is TGTGCCAGCAGTGATAGCCCAGCGGGAGACTATGAGCAGTTCTTC. Its translation: CASSDSPAGDYEQFF.

This clone was detected only once. The V and J genes are TRBV18 and TRBJ2-7; 10 bases match TRBD1. CDR3 length: 15 residues. Germline assignment: CDR1 KGHSH and CDR2 LQKENI. J lost 5 bases, V lost 1 base, and 5 bases had no gene match. The DNA of the CDR3 is TGTGCCAGCTCACCACTCCGGGACAGGGGCAACGAGCAGTACTTC. Protein sequence: CASSPLRDRGNEQYF.

The chain joins TRBV28 to TRBJ1-2, with D uncertain. The germline V gene encodes CDR1 MDHEN and CDR2 SYDVKM. The V gene lost 5 bases and the J gene lost 3 bases, with 7 bases spanning the gap. CDR3 length: 12 residues. The CDR3 spells CASSGWDYGYTF. The DNA for the CDR3 is TGTGCCAGCAGTGGTTGGGACTATGGCTACACCTTC.

This chain joins TRBV5-5 and TRBJ2-2; TRBD1 aligns across 10 bases. The CDR3 length is 16 residues. V was clipped by 2 bases and J by 3 bases; unmatched bases: 4. Germline V CDR1 and CDR2: SGHKS, YYEKEE (reference sequence). The CDR3: CASSFPGTGDTGELFF. Here the CDR3 DNA reads TGTGCCAGCAGCTTCCCCGGGACAGGGGACACCGGGGAGCTGTTTTTT.

A remark on this clone: Other nucleotide sequences in the sample specify the same CDR3. The genes are TRBV27 and TRBJ2-7; TRBD2 agrees at 14 bases. The CDR3 spans 18 residues. Looked up from germline, CDR1 is MNHEY and CDR2 is SMNVEV (reference sequence). Losses at the gene ends were 5 bases for V and 0 bases for J; bases not matched to a gene: 9. CDR3 coding DNA: TGTGCCAGCAGTCCCCGACTAGCGGGAGGGCTGAGCTCCTACGAGCAGTACTTC. Translation: CASSPRLAGGLSSYEQYF.

On this clone: The identical CDR3 is also encoded by other nucleotide sequences in the sample. V gene TRBV7-2 combines with J gene TRBJ1-1; D gene ambiguous. This CDR3 region has 12 residues. V lost 3 bases and J lost 4, with 6 bases in between. The germline V gene encodes CDR1 SGHTA and CDR2 FQGNSA. The CDR3 spells CASSLGATEAFF. CDR3 nucleotides: TGTGCCAGCAGCTTGGGAGCCACTGAAGCTTTCTTT.

This chain connects TRBV4-2 to TRBJ1-1; D is possibly TRBD1 (6 bases). The CDR3 is made up of 15 amino acids. The germline V and J ends were trimmed by 0 bases and 6 bases, with 14 bases remaining between them. CDR1 LGHNA and CDR2 YNFKEQ come from the germline V gene. The CDR3 loop reads CASSQEAGVMAEAFF. The CDR3, as DNA: TGTGCCAGCAGCCAAGAGGCAGGGGTGATGGCTGAAGCTTTCTTT.

The V and J genes are TRBV10-3 and TRBJ2-1; 12 nucleotides agree with TRBD2. The CDR3 runs to 14 residues. Germline CDR1 ENHRY, CDR2 SYGVKD. Germline trimming cut 11 bases from V and 7 bases from J; bases unmatched to any gene: 9. The CDR3 region is CAAETSGSRNEQFF. The CDR3 DNA sequence: TGTGCCGCAGAGACTAGCGGGAGTCGAAATGAGCAGTTCTTC.

The chain links TRBV7-8 to TRBJ2-1; 9 nucleotides align to TRBD2. The CDR3 loop spans 16 amino acids. Germline V gives CDR1 SGHVS, CDR2 FQNEAQ. V lost 1 base and J lost 6; bases outside the gene matches: 7. This CDR3 reads CASSLEGTSMGNEQFF. The CDR3, as DNA: TGTGCCAGCAGCTTAGAAGGGACTAGCATGGGCAATGAGCAGTTCTTC.